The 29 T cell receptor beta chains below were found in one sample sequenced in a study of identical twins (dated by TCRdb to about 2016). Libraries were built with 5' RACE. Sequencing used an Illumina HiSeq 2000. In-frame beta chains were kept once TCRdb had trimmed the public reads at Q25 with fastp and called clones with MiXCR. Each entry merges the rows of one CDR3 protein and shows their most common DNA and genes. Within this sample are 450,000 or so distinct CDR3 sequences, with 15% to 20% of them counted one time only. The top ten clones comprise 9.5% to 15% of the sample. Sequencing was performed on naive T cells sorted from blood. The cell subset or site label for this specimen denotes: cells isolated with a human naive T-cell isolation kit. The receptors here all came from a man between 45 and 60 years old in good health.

The CDR3 region has the DNA TGCGCCAGCAGCTTCGGAGGGGGCGTCATATACGAGCAGTACTTC. Protein product: CASSFGGGVIYEQYF. V is TRBV5-1 and J is TRBJ2-7; perhaps TRBD1 as D (7 bases). The V gene's germline CDR1 is SGHRS and CDR2 YFSETQ. The length of the CDR3 is 15 residues. The germline V and J ends were trimmed by 2 bases and 4 bases, with 16 bases remaining between them.

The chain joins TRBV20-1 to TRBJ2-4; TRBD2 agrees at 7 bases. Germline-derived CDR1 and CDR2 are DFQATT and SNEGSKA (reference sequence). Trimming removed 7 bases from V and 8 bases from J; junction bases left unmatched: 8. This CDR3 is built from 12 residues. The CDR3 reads CSVEPRGYIQYF. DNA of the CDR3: TGCAGTGTGGAACCGCGGGGGTACATTCAGTACTTC.

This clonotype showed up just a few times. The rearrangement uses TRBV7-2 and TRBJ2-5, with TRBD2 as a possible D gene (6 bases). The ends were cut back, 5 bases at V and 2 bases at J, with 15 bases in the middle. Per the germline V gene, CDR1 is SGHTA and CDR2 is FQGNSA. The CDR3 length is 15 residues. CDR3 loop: CASSLGGQLQETQYF. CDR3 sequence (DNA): TGTGCCAGCAGCCTAGGAGGGCAACTTCAAGAGACCCAGTACTTC. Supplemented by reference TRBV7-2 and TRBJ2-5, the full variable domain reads GAGVSQSPSNKVTEKGKDVELRCDPISGHTALYWYRQSLGQGLEFLIYFQGNSAPDKSGLPSDRFSAERTGGSVSTLTIQRTQQEDSAVYLCASSLGGQLQETQYFGPGTRLLVL.

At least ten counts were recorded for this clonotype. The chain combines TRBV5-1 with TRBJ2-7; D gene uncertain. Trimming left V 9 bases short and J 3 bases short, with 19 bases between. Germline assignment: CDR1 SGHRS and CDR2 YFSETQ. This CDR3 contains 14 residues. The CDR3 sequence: CATQPRPNLYEQYF. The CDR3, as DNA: TGCGCCACCCAACCACGCCCTAATCTCTACGAGCAGTACTTC. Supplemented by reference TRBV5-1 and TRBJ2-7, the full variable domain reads KAGVTQTPRYLIKTRGQQVTLSCSPISGHRSVSWYQQTPGQGLQFLFEYFSETQRNKGNFPGRFSGRQFSNSRSEMNVSTLELGDSALYLCATQPRPNLYEQYFGPGTRLTVT.

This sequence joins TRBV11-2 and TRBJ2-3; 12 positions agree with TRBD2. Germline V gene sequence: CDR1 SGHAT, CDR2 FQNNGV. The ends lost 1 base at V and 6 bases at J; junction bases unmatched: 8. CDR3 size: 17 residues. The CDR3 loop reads CASSLVASGGAGDTQYF. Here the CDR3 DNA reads TGTGCCAGCAGCTTAGTTGCTAGCGGGGGGGCAGGGGATACGCAGTATTTT.

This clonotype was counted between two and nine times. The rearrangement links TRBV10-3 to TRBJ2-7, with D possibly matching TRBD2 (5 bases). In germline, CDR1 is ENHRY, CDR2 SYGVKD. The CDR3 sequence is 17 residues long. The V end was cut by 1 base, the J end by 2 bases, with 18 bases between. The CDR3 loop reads CAISEFTTKSKTYEQYF. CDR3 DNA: TGTGCCATCAGTGAGTTCACGACTAAATCCAAAACCTACGAGCAGTACTTC.

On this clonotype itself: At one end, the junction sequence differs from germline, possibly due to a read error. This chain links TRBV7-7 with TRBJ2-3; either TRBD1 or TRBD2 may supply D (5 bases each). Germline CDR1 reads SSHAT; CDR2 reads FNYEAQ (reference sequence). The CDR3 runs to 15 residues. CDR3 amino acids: CASSLGTGRSDTQYF. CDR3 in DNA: TGTGCTAGCAGCTTAGGGACGGGACGTTCAGATACGCAGTATTTT.

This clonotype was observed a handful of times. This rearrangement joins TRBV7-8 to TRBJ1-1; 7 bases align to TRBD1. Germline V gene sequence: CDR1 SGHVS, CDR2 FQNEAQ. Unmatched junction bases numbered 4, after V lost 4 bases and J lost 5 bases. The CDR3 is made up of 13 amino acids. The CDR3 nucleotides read TGTGCCAGCAGCTCGCAACAGGGGACTGAAGCTTTCTTT. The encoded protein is CASSSQQGTEAFF.

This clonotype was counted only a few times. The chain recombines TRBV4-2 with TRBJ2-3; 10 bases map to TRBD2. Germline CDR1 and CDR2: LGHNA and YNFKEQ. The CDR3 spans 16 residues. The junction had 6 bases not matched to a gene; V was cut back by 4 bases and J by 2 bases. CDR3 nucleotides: TGTGCCAGCAGCCCTGAGGGGACTAGCGTCACAGATACGCAGTATTTT. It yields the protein CASSPEGTSVTDTQYF.

This chain's CDR3 is CASSPLGSLSYEQYF. DNA for the CDR3: TGCGCCAGCAGCCCCCTAGGTAGTTTATCCTACGAGCAGTACTTC. The rearrangement links TRBV5-1 to TRBJ2-7; D remains ambiguous. Trimming took off 4 bases at V and 1 base at J, with 15 bases between the two ends. The CDR3 has 15 amino acids. Germline CDR1 SGHRS, CDR2 YFSETQ.

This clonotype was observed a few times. The CDR3 region is CASSFGQGGPYEQYF. The DNA of the CDR3 is TGTGCCAGCAGTTTTGGACAGGGTGGTCCCTACGAGCAGTACTTC. The gene calls are TRBV12-3 or TRBV12-4 and TRBJ2-7, with 8 bases aligning to TRBD1. The J segment lost 2 bases and the V segment lost 3 bases, leaving 6 bases of the junction unmatched. The CDR3 sequence is 15 residues long.

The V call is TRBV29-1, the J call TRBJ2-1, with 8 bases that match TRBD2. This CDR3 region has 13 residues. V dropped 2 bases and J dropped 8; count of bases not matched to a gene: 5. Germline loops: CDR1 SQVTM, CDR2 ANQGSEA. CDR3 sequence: CSVELAGLYEQFF. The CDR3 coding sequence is TGCAGCGTTGAACTAGCGGGTCTCTATGAGCAGTTCTTC.

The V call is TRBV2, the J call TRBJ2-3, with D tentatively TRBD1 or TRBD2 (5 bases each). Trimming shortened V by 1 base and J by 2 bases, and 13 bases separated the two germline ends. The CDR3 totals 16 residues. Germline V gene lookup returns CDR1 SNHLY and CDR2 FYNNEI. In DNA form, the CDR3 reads TGTGCCAGCAGTGAAGGTATTGGGGGTTACACAGATACGCAGTATTTT. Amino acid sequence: CASSEGIGGYTDTQYF. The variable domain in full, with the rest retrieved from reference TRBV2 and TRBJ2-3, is EPEVTQTPSHQVTQMGQEVILRCVPISNHLYFYWYRQILGQKVEFLVSFYNNEISEKSEIFDDQFSVERPDGSNFTLKIRSTKLEDSAMYFCASSEGIGGYTDTQYFGPGTRLTVL.

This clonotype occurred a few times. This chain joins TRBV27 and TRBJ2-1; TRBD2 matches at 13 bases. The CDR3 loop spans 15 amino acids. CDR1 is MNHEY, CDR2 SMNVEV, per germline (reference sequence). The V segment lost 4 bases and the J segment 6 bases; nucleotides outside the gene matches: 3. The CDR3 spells CASSSRTSGSNEQFF. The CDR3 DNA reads TGTGCCAGCAGTTCCCGGACTAGCGGGAGCAATGAGCAGTTCTTC.

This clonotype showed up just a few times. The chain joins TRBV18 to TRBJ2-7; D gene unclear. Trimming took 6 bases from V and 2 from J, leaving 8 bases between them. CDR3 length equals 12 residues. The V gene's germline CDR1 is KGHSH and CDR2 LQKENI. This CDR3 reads CASSPIPYEQYF. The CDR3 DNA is TGTGCCAGCTCCCCTATACCCTACGAGCAGTACTTC.

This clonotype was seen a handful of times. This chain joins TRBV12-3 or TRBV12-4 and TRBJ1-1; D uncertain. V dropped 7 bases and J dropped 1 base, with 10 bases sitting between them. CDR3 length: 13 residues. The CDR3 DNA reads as TGTGCCAGCACCACCGAGAGGAACACTGAAGCTTTCTTT. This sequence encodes CASTTERNTEAFF.

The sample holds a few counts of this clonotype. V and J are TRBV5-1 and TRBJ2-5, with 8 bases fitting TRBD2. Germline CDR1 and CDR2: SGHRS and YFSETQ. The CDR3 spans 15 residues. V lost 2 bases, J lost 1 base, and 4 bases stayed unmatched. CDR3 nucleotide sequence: TGCGCCAGCAGCTTTAGCGGGAAAAGCCAAGAGACCCAGTACTTC. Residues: CASSFSGKSQETQYF.

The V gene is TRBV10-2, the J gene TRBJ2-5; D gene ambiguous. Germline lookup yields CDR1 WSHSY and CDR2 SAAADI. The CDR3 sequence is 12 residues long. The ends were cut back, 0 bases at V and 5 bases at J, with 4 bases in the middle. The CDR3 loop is CASSESKETQYF. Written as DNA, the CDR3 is TGCGCCAGCAGTGAGTCTAAGGAGACCCAGTACTTC.

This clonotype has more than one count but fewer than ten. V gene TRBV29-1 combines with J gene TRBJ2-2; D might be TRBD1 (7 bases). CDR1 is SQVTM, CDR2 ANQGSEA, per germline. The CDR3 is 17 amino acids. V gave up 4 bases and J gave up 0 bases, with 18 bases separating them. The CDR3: CSVVRGTGQTNTGELFF. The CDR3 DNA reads TGCAGCGTTGTTCGGGGGACGGGACAGACGAACACCGGGGAGCTGTTTTTT.

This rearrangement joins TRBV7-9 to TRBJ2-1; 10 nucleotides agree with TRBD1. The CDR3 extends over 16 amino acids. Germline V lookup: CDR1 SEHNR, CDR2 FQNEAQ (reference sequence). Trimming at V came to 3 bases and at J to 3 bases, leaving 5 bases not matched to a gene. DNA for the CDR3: TGTGCCAGCAGCTTTGTTCGGACAGGGGGCTACAATGAGCAGTTCTTC. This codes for CASSFVRTGGYNEQFF. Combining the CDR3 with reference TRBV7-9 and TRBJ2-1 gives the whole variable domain DTGVSQNPRHKITKRGQNVTFRCDPISEHNRLYWYRQTLGQGPEFLTYFQNEAQLEKSRLLSDRFSAERPKGSFSTLEIQRTEQGDSAMYLCASSFVRTGGYNEQFFGPGTRLTVL.

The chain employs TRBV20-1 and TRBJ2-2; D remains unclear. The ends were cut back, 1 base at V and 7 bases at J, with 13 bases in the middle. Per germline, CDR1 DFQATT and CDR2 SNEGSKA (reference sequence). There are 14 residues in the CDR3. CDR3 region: CSARVPESGGELFF. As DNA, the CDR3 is TGCAGTGCTAGAGTACCAGAGTCGGGCGGGGAGCTGTTTTTT.

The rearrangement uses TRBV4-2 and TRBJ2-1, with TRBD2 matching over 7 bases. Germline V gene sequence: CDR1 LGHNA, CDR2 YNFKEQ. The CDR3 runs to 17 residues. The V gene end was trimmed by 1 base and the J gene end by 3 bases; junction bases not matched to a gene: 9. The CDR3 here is CASSQVTTSNLYNEQFF. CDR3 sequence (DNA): TGTGCCAGCAGCCAAGTTACGACTAGCAACCTCTACAATGAGCAGTTCTTC.

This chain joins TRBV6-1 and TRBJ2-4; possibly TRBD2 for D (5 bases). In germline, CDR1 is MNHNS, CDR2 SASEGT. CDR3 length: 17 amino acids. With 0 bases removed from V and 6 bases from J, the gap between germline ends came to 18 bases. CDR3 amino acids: CASSEARAPGGRNIQYF. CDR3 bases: TGTGCCAGCAGTGAAGCGCGCGCCCCCGGTGGGAGAAACATTCAGTACTTC.

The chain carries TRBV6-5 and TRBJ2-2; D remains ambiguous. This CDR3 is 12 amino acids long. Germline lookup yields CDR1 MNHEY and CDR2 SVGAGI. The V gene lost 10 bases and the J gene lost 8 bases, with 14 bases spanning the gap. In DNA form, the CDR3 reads TGTGCCACCGAAGGAATCGAAGGGGAGCTGTTTTTT. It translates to CATEGIEGELFF.

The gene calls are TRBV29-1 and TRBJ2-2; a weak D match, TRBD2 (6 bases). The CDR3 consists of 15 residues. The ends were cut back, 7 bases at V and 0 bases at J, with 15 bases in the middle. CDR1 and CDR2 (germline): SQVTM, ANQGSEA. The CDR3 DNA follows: TGCAGCGCCAATTCGGGAGTACCGAACACCGGGGAGCTGTTTTTT. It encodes CSANSGVPNTGELFF.

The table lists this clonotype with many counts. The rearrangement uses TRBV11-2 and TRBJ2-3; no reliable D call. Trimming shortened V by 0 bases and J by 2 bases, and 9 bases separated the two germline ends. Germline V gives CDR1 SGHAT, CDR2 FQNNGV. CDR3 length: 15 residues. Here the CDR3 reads CASSLEVENTDTQYF. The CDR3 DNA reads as TGTGCCAGCAGCTTAGAAGTGGAGAACACAGATACGCAGTATTTT.

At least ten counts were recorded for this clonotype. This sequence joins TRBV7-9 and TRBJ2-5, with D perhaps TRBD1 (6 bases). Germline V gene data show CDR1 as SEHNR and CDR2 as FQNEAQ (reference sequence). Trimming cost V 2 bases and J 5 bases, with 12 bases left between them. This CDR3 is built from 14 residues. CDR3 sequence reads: CASSLTGYQETQYF. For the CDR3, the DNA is TGTGCCAGCAGCTTAACAGGGTATCAGGAGACCCAGTACTTC.

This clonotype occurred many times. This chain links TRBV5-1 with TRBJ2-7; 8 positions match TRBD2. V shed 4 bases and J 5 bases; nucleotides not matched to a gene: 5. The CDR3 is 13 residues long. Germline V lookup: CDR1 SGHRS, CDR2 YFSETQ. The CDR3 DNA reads TGCGCCAGCAGCGGGGGGACTAGAAACGAGCAGTACTTC. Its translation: CASSGGTRNEQYF.

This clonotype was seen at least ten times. The CDR3 DNA reads TGTGCCAGCATCGGAGGTGCATTAAACACCGGGGAGCTGTTTTTT. This encodes CASIGGALNTGELFF. The chain is built from TRBV2 and TRBJ2-2, with D possibly TRBD2 on 5 matching bases. This CDR3 contains 15 residues. The V and J ends lost 7 bases and 2 bases respectively, with 14 bases between them. The germline V gene encodes CDR1 SNHLY and CDR2 FYNNEI.